The entry that follows covers one TCR beta chain sequence. This CDR3 has 16 amino acids. J was trimmed by 6 bases and V by 0 bases; bases with no gene match: 3. CDR1 and CDR2 from the germline V gene are LGHNA and YSLEER. Only in-frame clones appear in the TCRdb table, and some are missing; sequencing was by immunoSEQ multiplex PCR. The sample lists 100,000 to 110,000 clones; over 75% were seen once. The sample originates from a study of blood T cell repertoires in COVID-19. The sample consisted of peripheral blood. This sequence was found in a human donor in a cohort sampled during active COVID-19. The chain has TRBV4-3 and TRBJ2-1; 12 bases line up with TRBD2. The CDR3 loop is CASSQELAGGSNEQFF. The CDR3 DNA reads TGCGCCAGCAGCCAAGAGCTAGCGGGAGGGTCCAATGAGCAGTTCTTC.